What follows is one T cell receptor (beta chain) and its context. The sample holds one count of this clone. Its recognized antigen is unknown. No per-base quality is available; no much larger clone lies one base away. Genomic DNA was isolated using the Qiagen DNeasy kit from unsorted PBMCs as well as from negatively selected CD4+ and CD8+ fractions. Amplification of TCR beta CDR3 regions was done by immunoSEQ multiplex PCR with primers that anneal to V and J segments. A synthetic immune receptor repertoire was used to minimize amplification bias, and any residual bias was removed computationally once sequencing was done. The published analysis was carried out like this. Repertoire diversity was quantified as the Shannon entropy index using custom Python scripts. The unsorted, CD4+ and CD8+ repertoires were each analyzed separately, with the exception of combined analyses, where CD4+ and CD8+ sequences were merged in silico. Clonal expansion was defined as a frequency increase of at least 2-fold after treatment compared with C1D1, and clones undetected at baseline were assigned a pseudocount of 0.5. Clones with 0 or 1 copy at C1D1 were classified as singleton clones, and clones with 2 or more copies were classified as non-singleton clones. Clones expanded in unsorted samples were labelled as CD4+, CD8+ or unknown by matching protein sequences in sorted samples from the same patient. Diversity changes from C1D1 to C4D1 were tested in paired samples using Wilcoxon tests. What TCRdb holds here is the immuneACCESS table cut down to in-frame rearrangements. Part of the clones is not present; checked against another copy, under half of the missing clones reflect an unresolved V gene, and the others are unexplained. The DNA gave D and trimming, while V, J and clone size come from that table. Here the sample has under 20,000 clones; 82% occur a single time. Together, the top ten hold around a quarter of the sample.

The data were obtained in a study of PD-1 blockade in classical Hodgkin lymphoma (dated by TCRdb to between 2020 and 2021). At the level of the whole study: Nivolumab dosing was 3 mg/kg intravenously every 2 weeks, continuing until either disease progression or unacceptable toxicity. To define a peripheral blood immune signature of response to PD-1 blockade in classical Hodgkin lymphoma, the study combined TCR beta sequencing with CyTOF. The paper's findings and limits, for the study overall: Trial patients with a complete response had baseline diversity similar to that of newly diagnosed patients, while partial responders and progressors had significantly lower diversity. By C4D1, a significant rise was seen in CD4+ TCR diversity but not in CD8+ TCR diversity (p=0.0027 vs p=0.16), and the rise was most apparent among complete responders (p=0.02). The study was limited to a single clinical trial cohort, and causes of repertoire differences, possibly disease activity or prior therapy, remained undefined. Lower diversity was observed in patients in whom nivolumab was started less than 1 year after ASCT, and these patients were excluded from later analyses so that confounding by immune reconstitution would be avoided. Baseline TCR diversity was reported to be lower in newly diagnosed patients than in healthy donors and to be lower still in relapsed/refractory patients.

Explained via the paper, the time point label denotes: cycle 2 day 1 (C2D1) of nivolumab. Every trial patient had relapsed following autologous stem cell transplantation, and prior brentuximab vedotin exposure was what differed among cohorts A, B and C. The trial cohort was composed of approximately 60 patients with relapsed/refractory classical Hodgkin lymphoma, for whom complete response, partial response or progressive disease was recorded as best overall response. Trial patients were treated with single-agent nivolumab in the multi-cohort phase II CheckMate 205 trial. An independent review committee assessed best overall response by applying the 2007 International Working Group response criteria. Trial PBMCs were collected immediately before nivolumab initiation (C1D1) and during therapy at cycle 2 day 1 and cycle 4 day 1. After peripheral blood was drawn into 8 mL Vacutainer Cell Preparation Tubes, PBMCs were isolated by centrifugation and then cryopreserved.

The CDR3 goes from the cysteine to the phenylalanine over 15 residues. Only CDR3 DNA remains: 45 bases, in frame from the first base. V is clipped by 6 bases and J by 0 bases, and the sequence between their germline boundaries is 13 bases long. Reading the germline V gene gives CDR1 MRHNA and CDR2 SNTAGT. The chain employs TRBV6-4 and TRBJ2-3; the D gene is possibly TRBD2, with 7 bases matching. This receptor was obtained from a human donor with classical Hodgkin lymphoma. The sample here was peripheral blood mononuclear cells (PBMCs), taken before the second cycle of nivolumab. The CDR3 protein: CASSETGGSTDTQYF. The DNA sequence is TGTGCCAGCAGCGAAACGGGGGGCAGCACAGATACGCAGTATTTT.